The T cell receptor beta chain under discussion was sequenced for a study of T cells in Graves' hyperthyroidism and ophthalmopathy. TCR beta CDR3 regions were amplified from RNA transcripts. The HTBI primer set served for first-round RT-PCR of the TCR CDR3. Each CDR3 protein is one row after TCRdb ran MiXCR on the multiplex PCR reads. The table lists around 350,000 distinct CDR3 sequences, about a fifth of them singletons, with about 4% in the top ten. Trimming cost V 4 bases and J 9 bases, with 12 bases left between them. The germline CDR1 and CDR2 sequences are LNHDA and SQIVND (reference sequence). This CDR3 spans 13 amino acids.

This TCR was sampled from a woman aged 18-29 years with Graves' hyperthyroidism. V and J are TRBV19 and TRBJ2-2; maybe TRBD1 (6 bases). The specimen sequenced was blood. This CDR3 reads CASSNLQGRELFF. In DNA, the CDR3 is TGTGCCAGTAGTAACCTACAGGGTAGGGAGCTGTTTTTT.